Listed below are T cell receptor beta chains from one sample, sequenced in a study of CD8 T cells in Susac syndrome. TCRdb reanalysed the immunoSEQ multiplex PCR reads using MiXCR and keeps one entry per CDR3 protein. The table shows roughly 200,000 distinct CDR3 sequences, with 85% to 95% occurring only once. The sequencing input was CD4+ T cells from PBMCs. All receptors come from a human donor with multiple sclerosis. The CDR3 runs from the conserved cysteine through the conserved F or W. The D gene is left open where the match is weak. Clone size is stated in some rows and not others, as once, few, many or a class when expanded.

.	TRBJ2-3	TRBV15	.	TGTGCCACCAGCGGAGAAGGACTGTTACTAGATACGCAGTATTTT	CATSGEGLLLDTQYF
.	TRBJ2-2	TRBV6-5	.	TGTGCCAGCAGTACCGCCCCCGGGTACGGGGAGCTGTTTTTT	CASSTAPGYGELFF
.	TRBJ2-3	TRBV5-1	.	TGCGCCAGCAGCCCCGACCTAAGCAACACAGATACGCAGTATTTT	CASSPDLSNTDTQYF
.	TRBJ2-5	TRBV29-1	.	TGCAGCGTTCAGGGGCCCGATAGAGAGACCCAGTACTTC	CSVQGPDRETQYF
once	TRBJ1-1	TRBV10-3	.	TGTGCCATCAGTGAGTCATATGGGGGCAGGGGTAACACTGAAGCTTTCTTT	CAISESYGGRGNTEAFF
.	TRBJ1-1	TRBV12-3/TRBV12-4	.	TGTGCCAGCAGTAAAGGGGGGAACACTGAAGCTTTCTTT	CASSKGGNTEAFF
.	TRBJ2-6	TRBV20-1	.	TGCAGTGCTAGTAGGCATTCTGGGGCCAACGTCCTGACTTTC	CSASRHSGANVLTF
.	TRBJ2-5	TRBV29-1	.	TGCAGCGTTGAGGGGGGCCTGGGAGAGACCCAGTACTTC	CSVEGGLGETQYF
.	TRBJ2-1	TRBV11-1	TRBD2	TGTGCCAGCAGCGTTAGCGGGGGGTACGGCAATGAGCAGTTCTTC	CASSVSGGYGNEQFF
once	TRBJ2-1	TRBV15	.	TGTGCCACCGATGTCGGGACACAAGGTCAGCAGTTCTTC	CATDVGTQGQQFF
.	TRBJ1-2	TRBV2	.	TGTGCCAGCAGTGCGCAGGGGACCACCTTC	CASSAQGTTF
.	TRBJ2-5	TRBV24-1	.	TGTGCCACCAGTGATGGGACCCGGTCGGGGGAGACCCAGTACTTC	CATSDGTRSGETQYF
.	TRBJ1-1	TRBV25-1	.	TGTGCCAGCTCGGGTAGGTTGACCACTGAAGCTTTCTTT	CASSGRLTTEAFF
.	TRBJ1-2	TRBV28	.	TGTGCCAGCAGTGAGACAGAATATGGCTACACCTTC	CASSETEYGYTF
.	TRBJ2-5	TRBV29-1	.	TGCAGCGTTGGTCGAAGGGGATTGGAGACCCAGTACTTC	CSVGRRGLETQYF
few	TRBJ2-1	TRBV2	TRBD2	TGTGCCAGCAGTCCCGGGGGGAAGACCGACAATGAGCAGTTCTTC	CASSPGGKTDNEQFF
once	TRBJ1-5	TRBV30	.	TGTGCCTGGAGTCTCCAGAATAGCAATCAGCCCCAGCATTTT	CAWSLQNSNQPQHF
.	TRBJ1-2	TRBV29-1	.	TGCAGCGTTGGGGGCTCGGATGGCTACACCTTC	CSVGGSDGYTF
.	TRBJ1-4	TRBV15	.	TGTGCCACCAGCAGGGGCTGGGGTGGAGATGAAAAACTGTTTTTT	CATSRGWGGDEKLFF
few	TRBJ2-6	TRBV27	.	TGTGCCAGCAGTTTAGGAACTGGGGCCAACGTCCTGACTTTC	CASSLGTGANVLTF
.	TRBJ2-5	TRBV18	.	TGTGCCAGCTCACCACAAAAACAGGGTCGGGGTGAGACCCAGTACTTC	CASSPQKQGRGETQYF
few	TRBJ1-5	TRBV20-1	.	TGCAGTGCTAGCGGTCCTAGCAATCAGCCCCAGCATTTT	CSASGPSNQPQHF
.	TRBJ1-3	TRBV4-1	.	TGCGCCAGCAGCCAAGCCAGGGGAAACACCATATATTTT	CASSQARGNTIYF
.	TRBJ2-3	TRBV18	.	TGTGCCAGCTCACCAGAGAGTCCCGGAAGCACAGATACGCAGTATTTT	CASSPESPGSTDTQYF
once	TRBJ2-3	TRBV20-1	TRBD2	TGCAGTGCTAGAGATGGCGCGGGGGTCCTAGATACGCAGTATTTT	CSARDGAGVLDTQYF
.	TRBJ2-7	TRBV5-4	.	TGTGCCAGCAGCTTGGGCCAGTCCCCCTACGAGCAGTACTTC	CASSLGQSPYEQYF
.	TRBJ2-1	TRBV2	.	TGTGCCAGCAGTCCTCTATCGGGACTCACTATATACAATGAGCAGTTCTTC	CASSPLSGLTIYNEQFF
.	TRBJ2-3	TRBV30	.	TGTGCCTGGAGTGTATGGGGCACAGATACGCAGTATTTT	CAWSVWGTDTQYF
.	TRBJ1-2	TRBV11-1	.	TGTGCCAGCAGCTTAAGACAGGACTATGGCTACACCTTC	CASSLRQDYGYTF
once	TRBJ2-1	TRBV11-2	.	TGTGCCAGCAGCCGTAACCGGGACAACTCGGGATCCTACAATGAGCAGTTCTTC	CASSRNRDNSGSYNEQFF
.	TRBJ2-1	TRBV29-1	.	TGCAGCGCAGGAGTTAGCTCCTACAATGAGCAGTTCTTC	CSAGVSSYNEQFF
.	TRBJ2-7	TRBV6-5	TRBD2	TGTGCCAGCAAGCCGGGACTAGCGGACTACGAGCAGTACTTC	CASKPGLADYEQYF
.	TRBJ1-1	TRBV12-3/TRBV12-4	.	TGTGCCAGCAGCCCACGGGCAGGGCCCACTGAAGCTTTCTTT	CASSPRAGPTEAFF
.	TRBJ1-2	TRBV30	.	TGTGCCTGGAGTGTTAGAAACTATGGCTACACCTTC	CAWSVRNYGYTF
few	TRBJ1-2	TRBV3-1	.	TGTGCCAGCAGCCAAGATCGGACTAACTATGGCTACACCTTC	CASSQDRTNYGYTF
.	TRBJ1-1	TRBV12-3/TRBV12-4	.	TGTGCCAGCAGTCTCCTGGGGAGCCCTGAAGCTTTCTTT	CASSLLGSPEAFF
.	TRBJ2-5	TRBV12-3/TRBV12-4	TRBD1	TGTGCCAGCAGTATGGGGACAGGGTACCAAGAGACCCAGTACTTC	CASSMGTGYQETQYF
.	TRBJ1-6	TRBV27	TRBD1	TGTGCCAGCAGTTCCCACTCGACAGGGACCCCTTCACCCCTCCACTTT	CASSSHSTGTPSPLHF
.	TRBJ2-7	TRBV6-5	TRBD1	TGTGCCAGCAGTAGACAGGGGTGGAGGGAGCAGTACTTC	CASSRQGWREQYF
.	TRBJ2-5	TRBV15	.	TGTGCCACCAGCAGGGGCGAGGAGGGGGCGCGGCAGACCCAGTACTTC	CATSRGEEGARQTQYF
.	TRBJ1-2	TRBV29-1	.	TGCAGCTCGACCGGGTCTTTGGGAGGCTACACCTTC	CSSTGSLGGYTF
.	TRBJ2-5	TRBV20-1	TRBD2	TGCAGTGCTAGGGGGGGGAACCAAGAGACCCAGTACTTC	CSARGGNQETQYF
.	TRBJ2-5	TRBV7-9	.	TGTGCCAGCAGCCGGGCACAAGAGACCCAGTACTTC	CASSRAQETQYF
.	TRBJ2-5	TRBV29-1	.	TGCAGCGTCCCCGGCAGCGGGTACCAAGAGACCCAGTACTTC	CSVPGSGYQETQYF
.	TRBJ1-5	TRBV29-1	.	TGCAGCGCGTGGGGAGGGCCAGGGGATAGCAATCAGCCCCAGCATTTT	CSAWGGPGDSNQPQHF
once	TRBJ2-1	TRBV24-1	TRBD1	TGTGCCACCAGTGAGGGACAGGCACCCGATGAGCAGTTCTTC	CATSEGQAPDEQFF
.	TRBJ1-4	TRBV20-1	TRBD1	TGCAGTGTGCTAGTCAGGGGGGAAAAACTGTTTTTT	CSVLVRGEKLFF
.	TRBJ2-2	TRBV7-8	.	TGTGCCAGCAGCTGGACCCCAGGGGCCGGGGAGCTGTTTTTT	CASSWTPGAGELFF
.	TRBJ1-1	TRBV3-1	.	TGTGCCAGCTCACCTGCGGGGAACACTGAAGCTTTCTTT	CASSPAGNTEAFF
.	TRBJ1-6	TRBV20-1	TRBD1	TGCAGTGCCCAGGGGGCGATCAATTCACCCCTCCACTTT	CSAQGAINSPLHF
once	TRBJ2-3	TRBV6-2/TRBV6-3	.	TGTGCCAGCAGTTACGGCGACCAACGAGATACGCAGTATTTT	CASSYGDQRDTQYF
.	TRBJ2-1	TRBV7-2	TRBD2	TGTGCCAGCAGCTCCCAAGGATTAGCGGGGCGCCCCTACAATGAGCAGTTCTTC	CASSSQGLAGRPYNEQFF
.	TRBJ1-6	TRBV18	.	TGTGCCAGCTCACCAGGGCTCCGACAGGATTCACCCCTCCACTTT	CASSPGLRQDSPLHF
.	TRBJ1-2	TRBV29-1	.	TGCAGCGTTGTAGCAGGGGAAGGCTACACCTTC	CSVVAGEGYTF
few	TRBJ2-1	TRBV29-1	.	TGCAGCGTTGATACGGACGGAGCTACCTACAATGAGCAGTTCTTC	CSVDTDGATYNEQFF
.	TRBJ1-6	TRBV20-1	.	TGCAGTGTCCGAGATGGCTCCTATAATTCACCCCTCCACTTT	CSVRDGSYNSPLHF
.	TRBJ2-2	TRBV29-1	.	TGCAGCGTTAGCTTCAAGTACACCGGGGAGCTGTTTTTT	CSVSFKYTGELFF
.	TRBJ1-2	TRBV4-2	.	TGTGCCAGCAGCCAAACAAGTCCTGCCTATGGCTACACCTTC	CASSQTSPAYGYTF
.	TRBJ2-5	TRBV3-1	TRBD2	TGTGCCAGCAGCCAAGGGCTAGCGGGGACTGGGGAGACCCAGTACTTC	CASSQGLAGTGETQYF